The sequence of this T cell receptor beta chain was determined in a study of CD8 T cells in Susac syndrome (dated by TCRdb to 2018 to 2020). Context from the whole study: Of the Susac syndrome patients who were sequenced, five or six had clinically active disease and roughly eight were in clinical remission. At blood withdrawal, Susac syndrome patients were either therapy-naive, taking corticosteroids (in some cases with IVIg as well), or taking IVIg alone. The clonality of the CD8+ T cell repertoire was compared across 11 to 12 healthy donors, about 14 Susac syndrome patients and around 16 multiple sclerosis patients. Repertoire sequencing was used to test whether CD8+ T cell activation and differentiation in Susac syndrome was antigen driven. What the research found in general, with its limitations: Clonal expansion was observed in Susac syndrome CD8+ repertoires, with the highest expansion in CD8+ TEMRA cells and greater expansion in clinically active than in remitting patients. The number of individuals in the TCR sequencing and HLA analysis was acknowledged as relatively small. Looking at Susac-specific public clones, the researchers identified fewer than 20 in the total CD8+ repertoire and five or six in the CD8+ TEMRA repertoire.

Peripheral blood CD8+ and CD4+ T cells from healthy donors, Susac syndrome patients and multiple sclerosis patients were profiled using high-throughput TCR beta sequencing. The Susac syndrome patients fulfilled recently defined diagnostic criteria for definite or probable disease. CD8+ TEMRA cells were enriched by FACS, while bulk CD8+ and CD4+ T cells were purified by magnetic negative isolation. Blood was drawn into EDTA tubes, processed within 24 hours, and PBMCs were isolated by density gradient centrifugation. PBMCs intended for TCR sequencing were cryopreserved in liquid nitrogen and were subsequently thawed in a 37 degrees C water bath. The sorted or isolated CD4+, CD8+ and CD8+ TEMRA cells reached a purity of at least 90%. RNA was extracted using the RNeasy kit, and about 0.5 to 1 ug of the RNA was reverse transcribed with random hexamers. The immunoSEQ multiplex PCR assay, which covers 54 Vbeta and 13 Jbeta segments, was used to amplify TCR beta CDR3 regions. PCR amplification bias was corrected by using a synthetic template baseline for primer optimization and computational correction. For the original study's pipeline: Only productive sequences were kept, with reads annotated to V, D and J genes according to IMGT and analyzed in immunoSEQ Analyzer. To calculate clonality, Shannon entropy was normalized by log2 of the number of productive unique sequences and then subtracted from one. For each patient and control, public and private clones were evaluated among the 100 most prevalent clones. Susac-specific clones were defined as absent from healthy and MS cohorts, 850 to 1,300 published viral clones and other ImmuneACCESS disease sequences. The public reads were reanalyzed by TCRdb: fastp trimming at Q25, MiXCR alignment, in-frame beta chains only. Rows are combined by CDR3 protein, so each entry shows the most common genes and DNA. The V and J calls follow TCRdb's processing rather than the paper's. A total of 100,000 to 150,000 distinct CDR3 sequences appear in this sample, about 95% of them only once. Of the sample, less than 0.25% is held by the ten largest clones.

CDR1 LGHNA and CDR2 YSLEER were looked up in the germline V gene. V loses 0 bases, J loses 1 base, and the germline ends lie 7 bases apart. Inclusive of the bounding cysteine and phenylalanine, the CDR3 is 16 residues long. The sequence is cut down to CDR3 DNA, 48 bases in frame from base 1. This clonotype was seen a handful of times. There is no known antigen for this receptor. The input lacks base qualities; no much larger clone sits a single base away. Material: CD8+ T cells from PBMCs. This clonotype was sampled from a human donor with Susac syndrome. The chain employs TRBV4-3 and TRBJ2-6; no confident D gene assignment can be made. The sequence in DNA is TGCGCCAGCAGCCAAGATTTGGGTTCTGGGGCCAACGTCCTGACTTTC. The translation is CASSQDLGSGANVLTF.